This TCR beta chain was profiled in a study of blood T cell repertoires in COVID-19. Overall study: Nucleic acid was either cDNA or gDNA, and it came from T cells, B-cell-depleted T cells, or PBMCs.

Original data processing: Amplification from reference gene primers served as the basis for estimated nucleated cell counts. Clones were read by immunoSEQ multiplex PCR, and TCRdb kept only the in-frame ones, dropping some. Clonal size and the V and J genes are those of that table, whereas D and trimming came from the DNA. The table has fewer than 250,000 clones, about nine tenths seen once; the top ten hold 1% to 1.4%. The CDR3 is made up of 16 amino acids. Trimming took 3 bases from V and 2 from J, leaving 13 bases between them. CDR1 and CDR2 from the germline V gene are SGHVS and FQNEAQ. This chain links TRBV7-8 with TRBJ2-2; D uncertain. The TCR comes from a man between 25 and 39 years old with acute or convalescent COVID-19. Sequenced material: peripheral blood. CDR3 sequence reads: CASSFDLARNTGELFF. In DNA, the CDR3 is TGTGCCAGCAGCTTCGATTTAGCTAGAAACACCGGGGAGCTGTTTTTT.